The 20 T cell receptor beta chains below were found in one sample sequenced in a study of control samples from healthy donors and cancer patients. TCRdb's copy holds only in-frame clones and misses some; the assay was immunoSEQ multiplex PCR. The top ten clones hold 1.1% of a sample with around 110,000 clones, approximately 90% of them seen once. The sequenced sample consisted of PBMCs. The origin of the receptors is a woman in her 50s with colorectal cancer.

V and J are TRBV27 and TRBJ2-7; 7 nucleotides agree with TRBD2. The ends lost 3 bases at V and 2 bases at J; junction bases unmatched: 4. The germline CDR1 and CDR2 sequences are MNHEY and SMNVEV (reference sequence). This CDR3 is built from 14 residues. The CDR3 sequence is CASSFSRGTYEQYF. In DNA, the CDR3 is TGTGCCAGCAGTTTTTCGCGGGGGACCTACGAGCAGTACTTC.

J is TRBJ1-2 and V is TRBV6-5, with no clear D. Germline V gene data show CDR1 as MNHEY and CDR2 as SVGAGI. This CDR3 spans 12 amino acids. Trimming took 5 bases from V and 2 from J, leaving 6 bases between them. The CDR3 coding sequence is TGTGCCAGCAGTACACCGAACTATGGCTACACCTTC. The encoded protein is CASSTPNYGYTF.

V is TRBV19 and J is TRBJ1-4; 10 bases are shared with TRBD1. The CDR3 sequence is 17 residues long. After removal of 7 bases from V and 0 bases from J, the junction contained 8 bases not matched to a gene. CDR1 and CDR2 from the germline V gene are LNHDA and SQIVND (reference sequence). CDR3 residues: CASTGQGTYATNEKLFF. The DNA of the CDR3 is TGTGCCAGTACGGGACAGGGGACCTATGCAACTAATGAAAAACTGTTTTTT. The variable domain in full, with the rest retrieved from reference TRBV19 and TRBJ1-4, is DGGITQSPKYLFRKEGQNVTLSCEQNLNHDAMYWYRQDPGQGLRLIYYSQIVNDFQKGDIAEGYSVSREKKESFPLTVTSAQKNPTAFYLCASTGQGTYATNEKLFFGSGTQLSVL.

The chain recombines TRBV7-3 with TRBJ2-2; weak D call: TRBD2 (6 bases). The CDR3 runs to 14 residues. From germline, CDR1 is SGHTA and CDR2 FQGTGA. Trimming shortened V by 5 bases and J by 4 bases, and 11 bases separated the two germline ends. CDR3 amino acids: CASSRAGPTGELFF. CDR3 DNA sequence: TGTGCCAGCAGCAGAGCGGGCCCCACCGGGGAGCTGTTTTTT.

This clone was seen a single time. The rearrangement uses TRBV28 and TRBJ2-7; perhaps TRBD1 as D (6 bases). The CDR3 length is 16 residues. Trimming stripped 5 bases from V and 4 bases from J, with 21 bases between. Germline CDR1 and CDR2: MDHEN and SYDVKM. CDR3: CASSPQQGDASYEQYF. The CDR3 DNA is TGTGCCAGCAGTCCCCAACAGGGAGACGCTTCGTACGAGCAGTACTTC. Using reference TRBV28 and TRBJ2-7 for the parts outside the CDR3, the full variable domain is DVKVTQSSRYLVKRTGEKVFLECVQDMDHENMFWYRQDPGLGLRLIYFSYDVKMKEKGDIPEGYSVSREKKERFSLILESASTNQTSMYLCASSPQQGDASYEQYFGPGTRLTVT.

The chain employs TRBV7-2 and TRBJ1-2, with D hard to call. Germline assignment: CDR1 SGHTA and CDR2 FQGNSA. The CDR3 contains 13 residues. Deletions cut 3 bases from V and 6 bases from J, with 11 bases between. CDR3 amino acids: CASSFSLADGYTF. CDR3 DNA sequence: TGTGCCAGCAGCTTTAGTTTGGCGGATGGCTACACCTTC.

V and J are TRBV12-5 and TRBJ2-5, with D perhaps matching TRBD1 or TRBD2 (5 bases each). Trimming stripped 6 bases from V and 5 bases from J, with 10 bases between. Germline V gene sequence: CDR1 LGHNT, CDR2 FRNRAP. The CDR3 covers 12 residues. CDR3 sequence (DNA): TGTGCTAGTGGGGGGGACGGTGAGACCCAGTACTTC. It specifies CASGGDGETQYF. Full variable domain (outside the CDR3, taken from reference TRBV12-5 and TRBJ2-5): DARVTQTPRHKVTEMGQEVTMRCQPILGHNTVFWYRQTMMQGLELLAYFRNRAPLDDSGMPKDRFSAEMPDATLATLKIQPSEPRDSAVYFCASGGDGETQYFGPGTRLLVL.

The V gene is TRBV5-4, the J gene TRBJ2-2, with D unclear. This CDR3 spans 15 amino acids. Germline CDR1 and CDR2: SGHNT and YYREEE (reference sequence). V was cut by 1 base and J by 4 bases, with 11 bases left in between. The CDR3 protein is CASSLPSPPTGELFF. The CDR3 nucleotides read TGTGCCAGCAGCTTGCCTAGTCCCCCCACCGGGGAGCTGTTTTTT.

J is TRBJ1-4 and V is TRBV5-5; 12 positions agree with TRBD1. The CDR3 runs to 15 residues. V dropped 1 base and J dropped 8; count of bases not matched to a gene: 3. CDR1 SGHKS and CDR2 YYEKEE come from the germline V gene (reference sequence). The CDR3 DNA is TGTGCCAGCAGCTTGACCGGGACAGGGGGCGAAAAACTGTTTTTT. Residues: CASSLTGTGGEKLFF.

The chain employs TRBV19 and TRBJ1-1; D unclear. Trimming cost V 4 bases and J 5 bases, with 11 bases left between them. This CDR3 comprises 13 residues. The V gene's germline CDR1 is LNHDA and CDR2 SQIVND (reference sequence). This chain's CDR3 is CASSRTPETEAFF. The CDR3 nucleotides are TGTGCCAGTAGTAGGACCCCGGAAACTGAAGCTTTCTTT.

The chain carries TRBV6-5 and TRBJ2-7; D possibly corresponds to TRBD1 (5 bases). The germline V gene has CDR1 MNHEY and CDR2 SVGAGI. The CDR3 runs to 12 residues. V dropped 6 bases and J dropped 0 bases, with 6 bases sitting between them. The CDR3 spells CASRQDSYEQYF. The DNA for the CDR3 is TGTGCCAGCAGACAGGACTCCTACGAGCAGTACTTC.

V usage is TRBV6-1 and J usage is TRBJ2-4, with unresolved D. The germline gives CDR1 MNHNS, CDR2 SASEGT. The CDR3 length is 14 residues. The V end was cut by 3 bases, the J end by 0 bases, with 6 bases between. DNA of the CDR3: TGTGCCAGCAGTGATCCCAGAGCCAAAAACATTCAGTACTTC. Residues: CASSDPRAKNIQYF.

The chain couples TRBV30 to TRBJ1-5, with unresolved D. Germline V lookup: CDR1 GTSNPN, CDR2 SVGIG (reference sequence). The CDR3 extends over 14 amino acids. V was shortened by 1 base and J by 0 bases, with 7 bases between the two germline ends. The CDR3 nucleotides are TGTGCCTGGAGTGATGGCCTTAGCAATCAGCCCCAGCATTTT. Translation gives CAWSDGLSNQPQHF.

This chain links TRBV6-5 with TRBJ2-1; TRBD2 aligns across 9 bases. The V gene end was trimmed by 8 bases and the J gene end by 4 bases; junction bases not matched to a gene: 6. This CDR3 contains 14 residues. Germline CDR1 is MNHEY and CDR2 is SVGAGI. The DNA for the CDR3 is TGTGCCAGCGGTTGGACTAGCGAATACAATGAGCAGTTCTTC. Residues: CASGWTSEYNEQFF.

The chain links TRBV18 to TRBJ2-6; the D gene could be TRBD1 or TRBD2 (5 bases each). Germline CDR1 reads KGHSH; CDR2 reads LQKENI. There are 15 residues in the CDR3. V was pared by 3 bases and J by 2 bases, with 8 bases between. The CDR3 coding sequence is TGTGCCAGCTCACCGATGGGGGCTGGGGCCAACGTCCTGACTTTC. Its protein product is CASSPMGAGANVLTF. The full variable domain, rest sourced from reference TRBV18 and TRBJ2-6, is NAGVMQNPRHLVRRRGQEARLRCSPMKGHSHVYWYRQLPEEGLKFMVYLQKENIIDESGMPKERFSAEFPKEGPSILRIQQVVRGDSAAYFCASSPMGAGANVLTFGAGSRLTVL.

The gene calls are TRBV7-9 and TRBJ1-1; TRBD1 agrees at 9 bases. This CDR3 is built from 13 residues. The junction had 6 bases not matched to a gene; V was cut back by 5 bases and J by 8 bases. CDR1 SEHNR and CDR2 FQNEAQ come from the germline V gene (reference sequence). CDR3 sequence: CASSRGQGVEAFF. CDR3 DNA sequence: TGTGCCAGCAGCCGGGGACAGGGAGTGGAAGCTTTCTTT. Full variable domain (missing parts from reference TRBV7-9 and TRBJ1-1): DTGVSQNPRHKITKRGQNVTFRCDPISEHNRLYWYRQTLGQGPEFLTYFQNEAQLEKSRLLSDRFSAERPKGSFSTLEIQRTEQGDSAMYLCASSRGQGVEAFFGQGTRLTVV.

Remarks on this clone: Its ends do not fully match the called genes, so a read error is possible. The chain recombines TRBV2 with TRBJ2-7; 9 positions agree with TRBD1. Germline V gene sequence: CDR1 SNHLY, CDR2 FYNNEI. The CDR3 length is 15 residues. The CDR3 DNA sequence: TGTGCCAGCTGTGATTCGGGACAGGGTACCTACGAGCAGTACTTC. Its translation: CASCDSGQGTYEQYF.

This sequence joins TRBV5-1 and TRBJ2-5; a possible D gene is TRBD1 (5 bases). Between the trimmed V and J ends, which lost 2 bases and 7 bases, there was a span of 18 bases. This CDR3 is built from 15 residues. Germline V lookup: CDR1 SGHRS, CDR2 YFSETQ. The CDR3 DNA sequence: TGCGCCAGCAGCTTAGGACACACATCTCGAGGGACCCAGTACTTC. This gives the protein CASSLGHTSRGTQYF.

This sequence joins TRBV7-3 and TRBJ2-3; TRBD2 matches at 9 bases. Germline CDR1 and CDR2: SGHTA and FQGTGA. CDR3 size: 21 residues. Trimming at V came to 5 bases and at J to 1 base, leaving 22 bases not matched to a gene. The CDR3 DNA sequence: TGTGCCAGCAGCCCCAACCTTCGAACCAGCGGGAGGCACCTTGGCACAGATACGCAGTATTTT. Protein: CASSPNLRTSGRHLGTDTQYF.

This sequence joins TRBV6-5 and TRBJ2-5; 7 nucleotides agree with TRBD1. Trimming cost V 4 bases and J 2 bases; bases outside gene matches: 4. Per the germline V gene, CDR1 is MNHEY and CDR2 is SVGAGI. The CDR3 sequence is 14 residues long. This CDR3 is CASSLPGQQETQYF. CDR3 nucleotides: TGTGCCAGCAGTTTGCCGGGACAGCAAGAGACCCAGTACTTC.